In its sample, the clone carrying this TCR beta chain was seen many times. These data belong to a study of CD8 T cells in ankylosing spondylitis. Libraries of TCR beta came from quantitative 5'-RACE with molecular barcodes. Via MiXCR, TCRdb re-called the 5' RACE reads, giving one row per CDR3 protein. The table lists under 85,000 distinct CDR3 sequences, approximately 5.3% of them singletons, with over 2% in the top ten. The V and J ends lost 2 bases and 8 bases respectively, with 9 bases between them. This CDR3 has 13 residues. The germline gives CDR1 MNHNS, CDR2 SASEGT. Material for sequencing was blood, either unsorted or a sorted T cell fraction (not recorded which). The J gene is TRBJ1-4, the V gene TRBV6-1; D not certain. The TCR originated in a male donor with ankylosing spondylitis or in good health (not recorded which). The CDR3 spells CASSERGQEKLFF. The DNA for the CDR3 is TGTGCCAGCAGTGAACGAGGGCAGGAAAAACTGTTTTTT.